Following are 14 T cell receptor beta chains from one sample sequenced in a study of low-dose radiotherapy and immunotherapy resistance in tumors. TRAV- and TRBV-specific primers were used for first-strand cDNA, which covered alpha and beta chains. With a V-primer adapter and a constant-region primer, TCRs were amplified for about 20 PCR cycles. TCRdb recomputed calls from the reads with MiXCR, one row per CDR3 protein. The sample has 100,000 or so distinct CDR3 sequences; around 20% are singletons. The time point: after trial treatment. Treatment meaning: LDRT plus nivolumab, ipilimumab, low-dose cyclophosphamide and aspirin (RACIN trial). This material consisted of PBMCs, taken after low-dose radiotherapy plus immunotherapy. These receptors originate from a male donor with prostate cancer.

This clonotype was seen repeatedly, ten times or more. The chain's CDR3 is CASSKGPRPSYNEQFF. The CDR3 DNA is TGTGCCAGCAGTAAAGGACCTCGCCCTTCCTACAATGAGCAGTTCTTC. V and J are TRBV6-2 or TRBV6-3 and TRBJ2-1; D gene ambiguous. Trimming took 5 bases from V and 1 from J, leaving 15 bases between them. Germline V gene lookup returns CDR1 MNHEY and CDR2 SVGEGT. The CDR3 contains 16 residues.

In its sample, this clonotype was seen once. The genes are TRBV28 and TRBJ1-5; D is uncertain. V lost 6 bases, J lost 5 bases, and 5 bases lay in between. The germline V gene has CDR1 MDHEN and CDR2 SYDVKM. The CDR3 has 11 residues. The CDR3 DNA reads as TGTGCCAGCAGGGCCGATCAGCCCCAGCATTTT. Its protein product is CASRADQPQHF.

V gene TRBV6-2 or TRBV6-3 combines with J gene TRBJ1-2; 7 bases agree with TRBD1. Germline-derived CDR1 and CDR2 are MNHEY and SVGEGT. This CDR3 has 17 amino acids. The V and J ends lost 5 bases and 1 base, in that order; junction bases with no gene match: 13. CDR3 residues: CASSRELGTVFNYGYTF. In nucleotides, the CDR3 is TGTGCCAGCAGTCGTGAGTTAGGGACAGTCTTTAACTATGGCTACACCTTC.

The chain couples TRBV19 to TRBJ1-5; possible D gene TRBD1, 6 bases. The CDR3 loop spans 14 amino acids. Germline V gives CDR1 LNHDA, CDR2 SQIVND (reference sequence). V lost 5 bases and J lost 4, with 12 bases in between. Here the CDR3 reads CASSDRRGNQPQHF. The CDR3 DNA reads TGTGCCAGTAGTGACAGGAGAGGAAATCAGCCCCAGCATTTT.

This clonotype is a singleton in its sample. This chain links TRBV3-1 with TRBJ2-7, with 15 bases matching TRBD2. Germline V lookup: CDR1 LGHDT, CDR2 YNNKEL (reference sequence). Trimming removed 4 bases from V and 6 bases from J; junction bases left unmatched: 4. The CDR3 is 15 residues long. CDR3: CASSPRTSGGAEQYF. The CDR3 DNA reads as TGTGCCAGCAGCCCCCGGACTAGCGGGGGGGCCGAGCAGTACTTC.

This clonotype was observed many times. The chain carries TRBV4-1 and TRBJ2-2; TRBD1 aligns across 12 bases. The germline V gene has CDR1 MGHRA and CDR2 YSYEKL. CDR3 length equals 15 residues. The V gene end was trimmed by 6 bases and the J gene end by 5 bases; junction bases not matched to a gene: 4. CDR3 coding DNA: TGCGCCAGCAGGGGACAGGGGGCCATGACCGGGGAGCTGTTTTTT. Translated, it gives CASRGQGAMTGELFF.

This clonotype has a count of ten or more. The chain carries TRBV7-3 and TRBJ2-7, with D unresolved. The CDR3 covers 12 residues. Germline CDR1 is SGHTA and CDR2 is FQGTGA. V was clipped by 5 bases and J by 7 bases, with 12 bases between them. DNA of the CDR3: TGTGCCAGCAGCCCCCTCGGTGGGGAGCAGTACTTC. Its protein is CASSPLGGEQYF.

The table lists this clonotype with a few counts. The chain links TRBV6-1 to TRBJ2-5; 10 bases line up with TRBD1. Germline V gene lookup returns CDR1 MNHNS and CDR2 SASEGT. J gave up 4 bases and V 2 bases, and 7 bases lay outside the gene matches. The CDR3 is made up of 16 amino acids. The DNA for the CDR3 is TGTGCCAGCAGTGAATCGGCCGGGACAGGGGCAGAGACCCAGTACTTC. Translation gives CASSESAGTGAETQYF.

The table lists this clonotype with many counts. V usage is TRBV2 and J usage is TRBJ1-2, with a possible D match to TRBD1 (5 bases). The CDR3 is made up of 12 amino acids. The germline gives CDR1 SNHLY, CDR2 FYNNEI. V gave up 8 bases and J gave up 4 bases, with 11 bases separating them. DNA of the CDR3: TGTGCCAGCGGGGGACGGAGCTATGGCTACACCTTC. This sequence encodes CASGGRSYGYTF.

This clonotype was counted many times. The chain recombines TRBV19 with TRBJ2-2; 8 nucleotides match TRBD1. Germline loops: CDR1 LNHDA, CDR2 SQIVND (reference sequence). J lost 3 bases, V lost 4 bases, and 4 bases had no gene match. The CDR3 is made up of 15 amino acids. In DNA, the CDR3 is TGTGCCAGTAGTACGACAGGGGCTCACACCGGGGAGCTGTTTTTT. Amino acid sequence: CASSTTGAHTGELFF.

This clonotype was counted ten times or more. The V gene is TRBV20-1, the J gene TRBJ1-1; TRBD1 aligns across 7 bases. Trimming removed 3 bases from V and 1 base from J; junction bases left unmatched: 8. This CDR3 is 15 amino acids long. CDR1 is DFQATT and CDR2 is SNEGSKA in the germline V gene (reference sequence). Here the CDR3 reads CSASTGAEENTEAFF. In DNA, the CDR3 is TGCAGTGCTAGTACAGGGGCAGAAGAGAACACTGAAGCTTTCTTT.

A note on this clonotype: A much larger clone differs from this one at a single base, so this may be a read error. The chain is built from TRBV11-3 and TRBJ1-6; D uncertain. CDR3 length equals 17 residues. V was shortened by 2 bases and J by 9 bases, with 20 bases between the two germline ends. Germline CDR1 reads SGHNT; CDR2 reads YENEEA. In DNA, the CDR3 is TGTGCCAGCAGCTTAAGGTTCGGAACATTCAGCAGTTCACCCCTCCACTTT. Protein product: CASSLRFGTFSSSPLHF.

Comment on this clonotype: Only one base separates this from a far larger clonotype, so it likely reflects a read error. The chain employs TRBV7-9 and TRBJ2-1, with no clear D. V lost 7 bases and J 6 bases, leaving 7 bases between the germline ends. CDR1 and CDR2 from the germline V gene are SEHNR and FQNEAQ (reference sequence). This CDR3 contains 11 residues. Here the CDR3 DNA reads TGTGCCAGCATCGTAGGCAATGAGCAGTTCTTC. Translated, it gives CASIVGNEQFF.

This clonotype is a singleton in its sample. The J gene is TRBJ2-3, the V gene TRBV18; a weak D match, TRBD1 (6 bases). The V and J ends lost 4 bases and 0 bases respectively, with 14 bases between them. CDR1 and CDR2 (germline): KGHSH, LQKENI. The CDR3 runs 16 residues. CDR3 in DNA: TGTGCCAGCTCACGACGACAGGACCCCAGCACAGATACGCAGTATTTT. Translation gives CASSRRQDPSTDTQYF.